This T cell receptor (beta chain) was recovered during a study of regulatory T cells in long-lasting Graves disease. About the research overall: Treatment with antithyroid drugs for over 5 years, together with positive TSH receptor antibodies, meant persistent Graves' disease.

Sequencing libraries for TCR beta were prepared with iRepertoire HTBI primers and Arm-PCR of CDR3 regions. TCRdb redid the calling of the multiplex PCR reads with MiXCR, one entry per CDR3 protein. The sample lists approximately 690,000 distinct CDR3 sequences, approximately 29% occurring once. Regarding time point: persistent/refractory GD, antithyroid drugs over 5 years with positive TRAb. Extracted RNA from PBMCs served as the source of the TCR library. Study results and caveats: TRBV28, TRBJ1-2 and TRBJ2-5 emerged as the favored segments in persistent disease. New patients shared roughly 1,000 public clonotypes, and persistent patients shared more, with 2,741.

This clonotype was seen ten or more times. What it binds is unknown. V lost 6 bases and J lost 1; bases outside the gene matches: 6. Germline lookup yields CDR1 MDHEN and CDR2 SYDVKM. This CDR3 region has 15 residues. The material sequenced was peripheral blood mononuclear cells (PBMCs), taken when the disease was refractory, from a patient treated with antithyroid drugs. The TCR originated in a female donor with Graves disease. The chain combines TRBV28 with TRBJ1-5, with TRBD1 matching 7 bases. CDR3 region: CASRKDRASNQPQHF. The CDR3 DNA reads TGTGCCAGCAGAAAAGACAGGGCAAGCAATCAGCCCCAGCATTTT.